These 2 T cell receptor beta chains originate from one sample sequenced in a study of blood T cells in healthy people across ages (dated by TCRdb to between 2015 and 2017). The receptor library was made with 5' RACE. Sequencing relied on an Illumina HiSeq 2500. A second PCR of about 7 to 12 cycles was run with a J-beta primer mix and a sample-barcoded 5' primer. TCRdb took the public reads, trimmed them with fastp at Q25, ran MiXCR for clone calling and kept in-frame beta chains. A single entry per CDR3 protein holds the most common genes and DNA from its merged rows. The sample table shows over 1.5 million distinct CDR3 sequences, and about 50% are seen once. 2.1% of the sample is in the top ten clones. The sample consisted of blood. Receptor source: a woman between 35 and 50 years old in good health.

The chain's CDR3 is CSARGHNQPQHF. The DNA of the CDR3 is TGCAGTGCAAGGGGTCACAATCAGCCCCAGCATTTT. This chain links TRBV20-1 with TRBJ1-5, with D tentatively TRBD1 (5 bases). Germline V lookup: CDR1 DFQATT, CDR2 SNEGSKA (reference sequence). The CDR3 sequence is 12 residues long. V lost 6 bases and J lost 3, with 9 bases in between.

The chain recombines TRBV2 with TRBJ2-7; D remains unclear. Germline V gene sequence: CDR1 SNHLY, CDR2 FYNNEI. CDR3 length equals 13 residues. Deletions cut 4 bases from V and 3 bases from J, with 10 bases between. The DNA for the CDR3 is TGTGCCAGCAGTGCGGCCAGCCTCTACGAGCAGTACTTC. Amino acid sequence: CASSAASLYEQYF.